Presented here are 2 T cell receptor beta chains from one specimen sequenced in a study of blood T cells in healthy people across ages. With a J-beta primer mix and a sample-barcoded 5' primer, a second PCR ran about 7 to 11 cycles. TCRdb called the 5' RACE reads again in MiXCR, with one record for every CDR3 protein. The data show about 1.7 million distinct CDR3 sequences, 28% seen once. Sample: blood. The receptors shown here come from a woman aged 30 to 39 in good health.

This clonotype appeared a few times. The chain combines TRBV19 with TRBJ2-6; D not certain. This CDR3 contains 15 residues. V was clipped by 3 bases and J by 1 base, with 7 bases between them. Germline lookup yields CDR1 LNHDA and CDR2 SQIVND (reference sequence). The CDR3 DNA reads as TGTGCCAGTAGTATTAGGGCTTCTGGGGCCAACGTCCTGACTTTC. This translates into CASSIRASGANVLTF.

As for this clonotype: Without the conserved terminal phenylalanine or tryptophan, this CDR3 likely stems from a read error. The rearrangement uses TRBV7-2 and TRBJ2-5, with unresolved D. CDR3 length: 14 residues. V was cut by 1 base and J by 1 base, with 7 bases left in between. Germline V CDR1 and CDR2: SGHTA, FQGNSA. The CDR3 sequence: CASSLVGLQETQYV. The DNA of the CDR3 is TGTGCCAGCAGCTTAGTAGGGCTCCAAGAGACCCAGTACGTC.